The next 17 T cell receptor beta chains were all read from a single sample in a study of chemoradiotherapy in HPV16-positive cancers. Repertoires were generated with immunoSEQ multiplex PCR, while TCRdb's copy carries only in-frame clones and drops some. The sample holds 9,500 to 15,000 clones, approximately 86% seen once. This specimen was blood, taken from a patient who underwent chemoradiotherapy. The receptors here all came from a human donor with HPV-associated anogenital cancer.

This clone showed up just once. At the DNA level, this CDR3 is encoded by other sequences in the same sample as well. The CDR3 spells CAISDRDNNNEQFF. In DNA, the CDR3 is TGTGCCATCAGTGATAGGGACAACAACAATGAGCAGTTCTTC. The chain uses TRBV10-3 and TRBJ2-1; D may be TRBD1 (6 bases). V gave up 3 bases and J gave up 5 bases, with 11 bases separating them. Looked up from germline, CDR1 is ENHRY and CDR2 is SYGVKD. CDR3 size: 14 residues.

This chain links TRBV19 with TRBJ2-2, with 9 positions matching TRBD2. Germline V gene data show CDR1 as LNHDA and CDR2 as SQIVND (reference sequence). The CDR3 loop spans 14 amino acids. The V gene end was trimmed by 8 bases and the J gene end by 6 bases; junction bases not matched to a gene: 7. The CDR3 bases are TGTGCCAGTTCTAGGGGCGGGGGGGCCGGGGAGCTGTTTTTT. As protein: CASSRGGGAGELFF. The whole variable domain, remainder taken from reference TRBV19 and TRBJ2-2, is DGGITQSPKYLFRKEGQNVTLSCEQNLNHDAMYWYRQDPGQGLRLIYYSQIVNDFQKGDIAEGYSVSREKKESFPLTVTSAQKNPTAFYLCASSRGGGAGELFFGEGSRLTVL.

The chain joins TRBV25-1 to TRBJ2-7, with D perhaps matching TRBD1 (6 bases). Germline CDR1 MGHDK, CDR2 SYGVNS. Trimming stripped 4 bases from V and 1 base from J, with 11 bases between. The CDR3 sequence is 14 residues long. Written as DNA, the CDR3 is TGTGCCAGCAGTGCCGGACAGAGATCCTACGAGCAGTACTTC. This sequence encodes CASSAGQRSYEQYF.

This chain's CDR3 is CASTDRIITERATGELFF. The CDR3 DNA reads TGTGCCAGCACCGACCGGATAATCACAGAAAGGGCCACCGGGGAGCTGTTTTTT. The chain employs TRBV21-1 and TRBJ2-2. TRBV21-1 counts as a pseudogene. CDR3 size: 18 residues.

This chain connects TRBV11-2 to TRBJ1-3; D remains ambiguous. Germline CDR1 reads SGHAT; CDR2 reads FQNNGV. Trimming took 4 bases from V and 0 from J, leaving 7 bases between them. This CDR3 region has 14 residues. The CDR3, as DNA: TGTGCCAGCAGCTCCCGGCTCTCTGGAAACACCATATATTTT. Translation gives CASSSRLSGNTIYF.

The chain is built from TRBV6-5 and TRBJ1-2; D not resolved. The CDR3 contains 14 residues. The V end lost 0 bases, the J end lost 2 bases, and 7 bases lay between the germline ends. Germline CDR1 is MNHEY and CDR2 is SVGAGI. Here the CDR3 DNA reads TGTGCCAGCAGTTACTCGAATACCAACTATGGCTACACCTTC. Protein product: CASSYSNTNYGYTF.

This sequence joins TRBV7-9 and TRBJ2-7, with 7 bases identical to TRBD1. The CDR3 is made up of 16 amino acids. The germline V gene has CDR1 SEHNR and CDR2 FQNEAQ (reference sequence). After removal of 5 bases from V and 5 bases from J, the junction contained 15 bases not matched to a gene. CDR3 coding DNA: TGTGCCAGCAGCCCCTCCTCCGGGACAGAGAGGGACGAGCAGTACTTC. Translating it yields CASSPSSGTERDEQYF.

The genes are TRBV11-3 and TRBJ2-1, with 10 bases lining up with TRBD2. The CDR3 is 15 amino acids. The germline V gene has CDR1 SGHNT and CDR2 YENEEA. Trimming took 5 bases from V and 7 from J; bases not matched to a gene: 8. The CDR3 bases are TGTGCCAGCAGCCCGAGCGGGGGGGCGTTTAATGAGCAGTTCTTC. It codes for CASSPSGGAFNEQFF.

This clone has only one observation. The chain combines TRBV6-4 with TRBJ1-3, with 9 nucleotides matching TRBD1. The V gene's germline CDR1 is MRHNA and CDR2 SNTAGT. This CDR3 is built from 16 residues. The V and J ends lost 8 bases and 1 base, in that order; junction bases with no gene match: 9. In nucleotides, the CDR3 is TGTGCCAGCCGACACAGGGGGCTCATTTCTGGAAACACCATATATTTT. Translating it yields CASRHRGLISGNTIYF.

The gene calls are TRBV5-6 and TRBJ2-1; D gene unclear. Trimming pared 0 bases from V and 9 bases from J, leaving 4 bases between. The CDR3 extends over 11 amino acids. Germline CDR1 is SGHDT and CDR2 is YYEEEE. The CDR3 DNA sequence: TGTGCCAGCAGCTTGGCCCGTGAGCAGTTCTTC. This encodes CASSLAREQFF.

The chain's CDR3 is CASSSPSMGLGYNEQFF. CDR3 bases: TGTGCCAGCAGCTCTCCTTCGATGGGACTAGGGTACAATGAGCAGTTCTTC. The chain carries TRBV7-2 and TRBJ2-1; TRBD2 aligns across 8 bases. V was pared by 4 bases and J by 4 bases, with 12 bases of the junction left unmatched. The length of the CDR3 is 17 residues. From germline, CDR1 is SGHTA and CDR2 FQGNSA.

The V call is TRBV6-1, the J call TRBJ1-5; perhaps TRBD1 as D (5 bases). Deletions cut 5 bases from V and 11 bases from J, with 13 bases between. The CDR3 contains 12 residues. Germline CDR1 MNHNS, CDR2 SASEGT. The DNA of the CDR3 is TGTGCCAGCAGTTATGGGGGGTCGGCCCAGCATTTT. The encoded protein is CASSYGGSAQHF.

The rearrangement links TRBV19 to TRBJ1-3, with 9 bases matching TRBD1. J gave up 0 bases and V 6 bases, and 6 bases lay outside the gene matches. Germline V CDR1 and CDR2: LNHDA, SQIVND (reference sequence). The CDR3 is 16 residues long. CDR3 region: CASRGQGNASGNTIYF. The CDR3 DNA is TGTGCCAGTAGAGGACAGGGGAACGCCTCTGGAAACACCATATATTTT.

The chain joins TRBV4-1 to TRBJ2-7; 9 nucleotides match TRBD1. Germline V gene lookup returns CDR1 MGHRA and CDR2 YSYEKL. The ends lost 1 base at V and 5 bases at J; junction bases unmatched: 6. The CDR3 consists of 15 residues. The CDR3: CASSQAGQGRNEQYF. The CDR3 DNA follows: TGCGCCAGCAGCCAAGCCGGACAGGGGAGGAACGAGCAGTACTTC.

This chain links TRBV5-1 with TRBJ1-4; 8 bases are shared with TRBD1. V lost 7 bases to trimming and J lost 0 bases; unmatched junction nucleotides: 2. The CDR3 extends over 14 amino acids. CDR1 and CDR2 from the germline V gene are SGHRS and YFSETQ. The DNA for the CDR3 is TGCGCCAGCGGACAGGGTCCAACTAATGAAAAACTGTTTTTT. Encoded protein: CASGQGPTNEKLFF.

The chain has TRBV19 and TRBJ2-5, with 8 bases fitting TRBD1. Per germline, CDR1 LNHDA and CDR2 SQIVND (reference sequence). The CDR3 contains 16 residues. Trimming removed 3 bases from V and 4 bases from J; junction bases left unmatched: 10. Here the CDR3 DNA reads TGTGCCAGTAGTATTTCCAAATCCGGACAGGGAGAGACCCAGTACTTC. Its translation: CASSISKSGQGETQYF.

The gene calls are TRBV30 and TRBJ2-3; 9 bases match TRBD2. With V trimmed by 1 base and J by 0 bases, 8 bases remained unmatched. Germline V gene data show CDR1 as GTSNPN and CDR2 as SVGIG (reference sequence). The CDR3 is 17 amino acids. CDR3 sequence: CAWSGLAGPTSTDTQYF. CDR3 nucleotides: TGTGCCTGGAGTGGGCTAGCGGGACCTACTAGCACAGATACGCAGTATTTT.